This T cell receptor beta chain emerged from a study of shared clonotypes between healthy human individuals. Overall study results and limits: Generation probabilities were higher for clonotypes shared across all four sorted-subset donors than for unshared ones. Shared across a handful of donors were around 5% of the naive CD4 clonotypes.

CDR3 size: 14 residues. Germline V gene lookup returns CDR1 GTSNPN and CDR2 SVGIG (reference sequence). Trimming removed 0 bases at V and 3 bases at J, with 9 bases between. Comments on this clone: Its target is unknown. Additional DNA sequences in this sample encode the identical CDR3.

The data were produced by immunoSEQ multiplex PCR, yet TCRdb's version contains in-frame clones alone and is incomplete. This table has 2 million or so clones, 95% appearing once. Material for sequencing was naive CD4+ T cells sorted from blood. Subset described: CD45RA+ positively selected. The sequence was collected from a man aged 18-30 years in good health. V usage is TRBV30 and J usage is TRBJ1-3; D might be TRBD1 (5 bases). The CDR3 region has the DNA TGTGCCTGGAGTGTAGGAGGGGATGGAAACACCATATATTTT. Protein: CAWSVGGDGNTIYF.